The clone carrying this TCR beta chain was seen more than once but under ten times. Its specificity is not known. This sample was taken from a study of identical twins. Deletions cut 7 bases from V and 4 bases from J, with 10 bases between. CDR3 length: 12 residues. The germline gives CDR1 MNHNS, CDR2 SASEGT. TCRdb used MiXCR to reprocess the 5' RACE reads, holding one entry per CDR3 protein. The sample has around 680,000 distinct CDR3 sequences; less than 10% are singletons. Study-level points and caveats: The study based its conclusions on cross-sectional statistical analysis and did not follow the same donors. Compared with unrelated sharing, twin-shared out-of-frame alpha sequences had more low-probability sequences.

A further study also used this sample, focusing on yellow fever vaccine responses in identical twins.

The specimen sequenced was PBMCs. The sequence was collected from a woman aged 18 to 35 in good health. The chain carries TRBV6-1 and TRBJ2-5; D remains ambiguous. CDR3 protein: CASMMARETQYF. In nucleotides, the CDR3 is TGTGCCAGCATGATGGCGAGAGAGACCCAGTACTTC.